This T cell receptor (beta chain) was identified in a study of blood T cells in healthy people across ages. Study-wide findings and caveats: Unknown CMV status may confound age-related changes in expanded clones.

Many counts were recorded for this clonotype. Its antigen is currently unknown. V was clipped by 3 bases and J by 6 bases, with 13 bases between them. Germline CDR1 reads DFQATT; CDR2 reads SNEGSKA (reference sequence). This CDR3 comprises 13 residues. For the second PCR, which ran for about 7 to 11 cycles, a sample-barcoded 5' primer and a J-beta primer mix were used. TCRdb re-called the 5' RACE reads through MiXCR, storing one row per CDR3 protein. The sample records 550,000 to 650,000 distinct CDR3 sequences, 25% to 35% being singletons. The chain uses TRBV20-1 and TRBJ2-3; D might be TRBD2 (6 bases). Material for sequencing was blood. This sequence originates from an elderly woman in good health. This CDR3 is CSARTRGWDTQYF. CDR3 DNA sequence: TGCAGTGCTAGGACTAGGGGTTGGGATACGCAGTATTTT.